This T cell receptor (beta chain) was found in a study of T cell repertoires in cytomegalovirus infection. Study-wide background: It can be stated that public TCR beta signatures indicated CMV infection as well as a matching HLA type.

V was pared by 6 bases and J by 10 bases, with 13 bases between. Germline V gene lookup returns CDR1 SGHVS and CDR2 FQNEAQ. The CDR3 contains 12 residues. The study's findings and limits: Using cumulative public TCR beta family frequency, the authors identified those who carried CMV together with the relevant HLA.

TCRdb called the reads again in MiXCR, with one record for every CDR3 protein. The repertoire holds approximately 750,000 distinct CDR3 sequences, 35% seen once, with under 3% in the top ten. This clonotype has at least ten counts. The antigen remains undetermined. The chain combines TRBV7-8 with TRBJ1-5; D is undetermined. This TCR was sampled from a human donor in good health (CMV status not recorded). Some clones in this sample may be carry-over from other donors' samples. The source material was PBMCs. In DNA, the CDR3 is TGTGCCAGCAGTTTTCGGGGAGGCCCCCAGCATTTT. It yields the protein CASSFRGGPQHF.